What follows describes a single T cell receptor beta chain. V was pared by 4 bases and J by 0 bases, with 14 bases of the junction left unmatched. The CDR3 length is 19 residues. Germline V CDR1 and CDR2: MGHRA, YSYEKL. Each cell subset's genomic DNA was divided evenly among several immunoSEQ plates. The authors loaded approximately 220 ng DNA, 30,000 to 35,000 T cell genomes, into sorted-subset replicate PCRs. This table comes from immunoSEQ multiplex PCR, and its TCRdb copy is limited to in-frame clones, with some not included. The sample includes 1,400,000 or so clones, 98% of them seen just once. This entry comes from a study of shared clonotypes between healthy human individuals. Study at large: Donors consisted of a couple of women and a few men between 18 and 49.

The investigators split CD4+ cells into a CD45RA+ naive subset and a CD45RA-negative memory subset. The sequenced sample consisted of naive CD4+ T cells sorted from blood. Documented subset: CD45RA+ positively selected. The V call is TRBV4-1, the J call TRBJ2-2; 7 bases agree with TRBD2. This receptor was taken from a man aged 30 to 39 in good health. The CDR3 region has the DNA TGCGCCAGCAGCCGAGAGGAGGACTGGCTAGCGGCGAACACCGGGGAGCTGTTTTTT. It is translated as CASSREEDWLAANTGELFF.